This TCR beta chain was documented in a study of blood T cell repertoires in COVID-19. The wider study: Donors in the United States, Italy and Spain gave samples during acute or convalescent COVID-19. T cells, B-cell-depleted T cells, or PBMCs provided the cDNA or gDNA that served as material.

Germline assignment: CDR1 LNHDA and CDR2 SQIVND (reference sequence). J was trimmed by 2 bases and V by 3 bases; bases with no gene match: 11. The CDR3 contains 17 residues. Per the study methods: It was from reference gene primer amplification that nucleated cell counts were estimated. Clones were read by immunoSEQ multiplex PCR, and TCRdb kept only the in-frame ones, dropping some. V and J calls and clone size are given by that table; D and trimming were obtained from the DNA. The sample lists 50,000 to 60,000 clones; 83% were seen once. Sequenced input: peripheral blood. The sequence derives from a man between 40 and 49 years old with acute or convalescent COVID-19. V usage is TRBV19 and J usage is TRBJ2-3, with 7 bases that match TRBD1. CDR3 sequence: CASSIDPTGSVTDTQYF. In DNA form, the CDR3 reads TGTGCCAGTAGTATCGACCCGACAGGGTCCGTCACAGATACGCAGTATTTT.